This record concerns one TCR beta chain sequence. Its antigen is as yet unknown. The data belong to a study of identical twins. Regarding the study as a whole: Excess low generation probability was seen in twin-shared out-of-frame alpha sequences.

TCRdb used MiXCR to reprocess the 5' RACE reads, holding one entry per CDR3 protein. This table has about 500,000 distinct CDR3 sequences, more than 13% appearing once. These data also formed part of another study, on yellow fever vaccine responses in identical twins.

This sequence was found in a woman younger than 30 in good health. The sample consisted of CD4+ T cells sorted from blood.

CDR3 sequence (DNA): TGTGCCAGCTCACGTGTGACGGGAGACCATGAGCAGTTCTTC. It translates to CASSRVTGDHEQFF. The chain has TRBV18 and TRBJ2-1; D perhaps matches TRBD2 (6 bases). V lost 4 bases and J 8 bases, leaving 15 bases between the germline ends. The CDR3 loop spans 14 amino acids. Germline V gene data show CDR1 as KGHSH and CDR2 as LQKENI.